The 6 T cell receptor beta chains in this list originate from one sample, sequenced in a study of T cells in Graves' hyperthyroidism and ophthalmopathy. RNA transcripts gave rise to amplified TCR beta CDR3 regions. A first-round RT-PCR of the TCR CDR3 used the HTBI primer set. From the multiplex PCR reads, TCRdb called clonotypes with MiXCR, one entry per CDR3 protein. Of under 350,000 distinct CDR3 sequences detected, around 23% appear once; the ten largest clones hold around half. Sample: blood. All receptors derive from a woman aged 45-65 years with Graves' hyperthyroidism.

This clonotype came up many times. The V and J genes are TRBV5-6 and TRBJ2-7, with D possibly being TRBD2 (5 bases). V was shortened by 3 bases and J by 2 bases, with 9 bases between the two germline ends. In germline, CDR1 is SGHDT, CDR2 YYEEEE. The CDR3 sequence is 13 residues long. Written as DNA, the CDR3 is TGTGCCAGCAGCTCTAGAGGGACCTACGAGCAGTACTTC. This translates into CASSSRGTYEQYF.

The V call is TRBV29-1, the J call TRBJ2-2; 13 bases match TRBD2. Germline V gene lookup returns CDR1 SQVTM and CDR2 ANQGSEA. The CDR3 extends over 18 amino acids. Trimming at V came to 3 bases and at J to 3 bases, leaving 10 bases not matched to a gene. CDR3 nucleotide sequence: TGCAGCGTTGAGGGGACTAGCGGGACTTTGGCGTACACCGGGGAGCTGTTTTTT. This encodes CSVEGTSGTLAYTGELFF.

The chain carries TRBV2 and TRBJ1-5; 10 bases match TRBD1. V lost 7 bases and J lost 0; bases outside the gene matches: 3. Germline CDR1 reads SNHLY; CDR2 reads FYNNEI. CDR3 length: 15 amino acids. The DNA for the CDR3 is TGTGCCAGCATGGACAGGGGGGATAGCAATCAGCCCCAGCATTTT. It codes for CASMDRGDSNQPQHF. The full variable domain, in which reference TRBV2 and TRBJ1-5 provide the parts outside the CDR3, is EPEVTQTPSHQVTQMGQEVILRCVPISNHLYFYWYRQILGQKVEFLVSFYNNEISEKSEIFDDQFSVERPDGSNFTLKIRSTKLEDSAMYFCASMDRGDSNQPQHFGDGTRLSIL.

In this sample, this clonotype turned up a few times. The chain joins TRBV6-1 to TRBJ1-5; perhaps TRBD1 as D (6 bases). Trimming stripped 5 bases from V and 0 bases from J, with 14 bases between. The CDR3 is 16 residues long. In germline, CDR1 is MNHNS, CDR2 SASEGT. CDR3: CASSSGGPSSNQPQHF. CDR3 DNA sequence: TGTGCCAGCAGTTCCGGGGGGCCCTCTAGCAATCAGCCCCAGCATTTT.

Points on this clonotype: An end of the junction does not agree with germline; a read error may underlie this. The chain links TRBV20-1 to TRBJ1-6; D unresolved. The CDR3 runs to 13 residues. Germline V lookup: CDR1 DFQATT, CDR2 SNEGSKA (reference sequence). The CDR3 DNA is TGCAGTGCAAGAGGGCTCTCCCCCGTTGCCCTCCACTTT. It yields the protein CSARGLSPVALHF.

This clonotype has at least ten counts. The rearrangement joins TRBV24-1 to TRBJ2-5; D gene uncertain. The CDR3 extends over 15 amino acids. The germline gives CDR1 KGHDR, CDR2 SFDVKD. Trimming removed 2 bases from V and 3 bases from J, with 12 bases in between. The CDR3 loop is CATSDSRVLKETQYF. The DNA for the CDR3 is TGTGCCACCAGTGATTCCCGGGTTCTGAAAGAGACCCAGTACTTC.